Listed here is a single TCR delta chain. This clone's antigen is unknown. TCRdb has a much larger clone's protein, which differs at residue 14 from the translation of this DNA, likely because of a read error; what is shown is the protein translated from the DNA. The data belong to a study of γδ T cells in repeated Plasmodium falciparum infection (dated by TCRdb to the early 2020s). Regarding the research as a whole: In the natural-infection arm, Malian children exposed to intense seasonal malaria transmission were enrolled and compared against age and gender matched Australian children. Malian gammadelta TCR repertoires were analysed cross-sectionally during no-transmission periods and were analysed longitudinally across acute febrile malaria episodes. Four to six malaria-naive U.S. adults underwent four controlled human malaria infections by bites from P. falciparum NF54-infected Anopheles stephensi mosquitoes over around 580 days. The study examined how repeated Plasmodium falciparum infection shapes the human gammadelta T cell repertoire, using natural infection in Mali and controlled human malaria infection. Samples from controlled-infection subjects were taken at baseline, right before selected infections, and 21 days after each infection.

The CDR3 numbers 16 residues from cysteine through phenylalanine. Just the 48-base CDR3 DNA is kept, in frame starting at base 1. For CDR1 and CDR2, the germline V gene lists TSWWSYY and QGS. Overall study outcomes, separate from this receptor: Generalizability was limited because the Malian cohort came from a small rural village made up predominantly of one ethnic group. Compared with Australian children, Malian children appeared to have Vdelta2-negative gammadelta TCR repertoires that were more clonally expanded, less diverse and less shared. Repeated controlled infections appeared to drive waves of new clonotype selection in Vdelta2-negative, largely Vdelta1+, gammadelta TCR repertoires. Analysis of inter-individual variability in gammadelta T cell responses was limited by the small size of the controlled-infection cohort. A highly stable polyclonal repertoire over time and infection, with many inter-individual overlapping TCRgamma sequences, was shown by Vgamma9/Vdelta2+ TCR repertoires.

For bulk TCR repertoire analysis, Vgamma9/Vdelta2+ and Vdelta2-negative gammadelta T cell populations were isolated by flow sorting from peripheral blood mononuclear cells. The receptor library was made with multiplex PCR. The instrument given in TCRdb is Illumina MiSeq. Every sorted gammadelta T cell sample had both its TCR gamma (TRG) and TCR delta (TRD) chains sequenced. Turning to the authors' computational methods: Clonotype tree plots, accumulated frequency of the top 20 clonotypes, diversity index (DI) and D75 metrics were included in the repertoire analyses. For TCRdb, the public reads were processed anew by CATT, and duplicate DNA sequences were folded into one row. None of the V and J calls come from the authors' own analysis; TCRdb made them. The sample table holds 80,000 to 95,000 delta-chain clones, of which 1.4% were seen once. The top ten hold around 8.5% of the sample.

No call exists for the J gene, whereas the V gene is TRDV1; the table's D call, TRDD3, was not checked against the DNA. The sequencing sample was made of gamma-delta T cells from blood. The TCR originated in a pool of human donors (malaria-infected and uninfected, not separated). The base sequence is TGTGCTCTAAACCTACGGCACACCTGGGACACCCGACAGACGTTTTTC. This gives the protein CALNLRHTWDTRQTFF.